This entry is about one T cell receptor (beta chain). This sample is part of a study of blood T cell repertoires in COVID-19. The CDR3 is 16 amino acids. Trimming took 4 bases from V and 5 from J; bases not matched to a gene: 5. Germline CDR1 reads LNHDA; CDR2 reads SQIVND (reference sequence). TCRdb keeps only in-frame clones here, not all; method: immunoSEQ multiplex PCR. Of roughly 290,000 clones listed, around 85% were seen once; the top ten hold around 4.1%. Input material: peripheral blood. The chain carries TRBV19 and TRBJ2-3; TRBD2 agrees at 14 bases. The source of this sequence is a woman aged 45 to 65 with active or convalescent COVID-19. Written as DNA, the CDR3 is TGTGCCAGTAGTAGCGGACTAGCGGGAGGTATAGATACGCAGTATTTT. This gives the protein CASSSGLAGGIDTQYF.